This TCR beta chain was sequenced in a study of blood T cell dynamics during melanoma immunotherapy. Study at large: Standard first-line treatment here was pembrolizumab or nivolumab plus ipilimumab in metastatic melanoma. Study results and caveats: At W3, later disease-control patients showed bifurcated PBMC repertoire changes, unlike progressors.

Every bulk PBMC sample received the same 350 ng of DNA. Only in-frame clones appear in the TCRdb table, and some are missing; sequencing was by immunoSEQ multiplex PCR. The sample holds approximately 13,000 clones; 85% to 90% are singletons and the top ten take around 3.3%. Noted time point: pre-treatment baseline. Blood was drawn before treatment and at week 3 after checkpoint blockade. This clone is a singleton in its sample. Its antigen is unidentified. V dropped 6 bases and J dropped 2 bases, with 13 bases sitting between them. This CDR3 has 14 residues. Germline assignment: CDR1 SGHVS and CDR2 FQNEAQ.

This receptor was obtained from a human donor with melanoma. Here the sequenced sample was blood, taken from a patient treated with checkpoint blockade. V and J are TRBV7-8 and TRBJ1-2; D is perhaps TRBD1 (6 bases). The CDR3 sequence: CASRADRKNYGYTF. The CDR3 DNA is TGTGCCAGCAGGGCAGACAGGAAGAACTATGGCTACACCTTC.